This T cell receptor beta chain is drawn from a study of Ad26.COV2.S vaccination and SARS-CoV-2 variants. General study findings and limits: There was a possibility that the TCR breadth and depth analyses underestimated total T cell responses.

The treatment is: roughly 19 received Ad26.COV2.S at low or high dose, single or two shots; about 5 received placebo; per-sample allocation not given. The study sampled participants on day 63 after the first vaccine or placebo injection. TCRdb's table, derived via immunoSEQ multiplex PCR, lists solely in-frame clones and lacks some. The sample contains about 500,000 clones, roughly nine tenths of which appear only once. As to this clone: What it binds is not known.

The CDR3 sequence is 12 residues long. Germline V lookup: CDR1 ENHRY, CDR2 SYGVKD. The germline V and J ends were trimmed by 9 bases and 4 bases, with 12 bases remaining between them. The source of this sequence is a person between 18 and 65 years old who received the Ad26.COV2.S COVID-19 vaccine or a placebo. The sample consisted of peripheral blood, taken in a trial of Ad26.COV2.S vaccine versus placebo. This rearrangement joins TRBV10-3 to TRBJ1-1; the D gene is possibly TRBD1 (5 bases). The CDR3, as DNA: TGTGCCATTCGAACCGGGGGCACTGAAGCTTTCTTT. It is translated as CAIRTGGTEAFF.